The sequence of this T cell receptor (beta chain) was determined in a study of radiation and T cells in renal cell carcinoma. Study results and limitations: Baseline intratumoral clonotype presence is unknown without pretreatment biopsies.

Using immunoSEQ multiplex PCR, the repertoire was profiled, and TCRdb retains in-frame clones only, with some absent. The sample includes around 120,000 clones, about 81% of them seen just once. The germline V gene encodes CDR1 MNHEY and CDR2 SMNVEV (reference sequence). This CDR3 region has 13 residues. The V gene lost 5 bases and the J gene lost 0 bases, with 5 bases spanning the gap. Time point denoted: blood 2 weeks post-SBRT. As to treatment: 15 Gy SBRT to primary tumor, nephrectomy 4 weeks later. Blood was sampled at baseline, 2 weeks and 4 weeks after SBRT. A remark on this clone: Its antigen remains unknown.

Sample: blood, taken from a patient whose treatment included radiotherapy and nephrectomy. This TCR came from an older woman with renal cell carcinoma. This sequence joins TRBV27 and TRBJ1-5; D is undetermined. CDR3 amino acids: CASSPGSNQPQHF. The CDR3 nucleotides are TGTGCCAGCAGTCCGGGTAGCAATCAGCCCCAGCATTTT.